This is a list of T cell receptor beta chains from one sample in a study of T-cell reconstitution after alpha-beta-depleted transplantation in children. One entry per CDR3 protein results from TCRdb running MiXCR on the PCR reads. This sample has 190,000 or so distinct CDR3 sequences; 6% to 7% occur once, and the top ten carry roughly 3%. The source material was PBMCs from the stem cell graft donor, sampled from the stem cell graft. Source of these receptors: a human donor who donated a stem cell graft to a child with Wiskott-Aldrich syndrome. CDR3s include the opening cysteine and the closing phenylalanine or tryptophan. Each record gives: J gene, V gene, CDR3 protein.

TRBJ2-7	TRBV12-3/TRBV12-4	CASSLTHEQYF
TRBJ2-1	TRBV5-1	CASSLGGRTLSSYNEQFF
TRBJ1-1	TRBV9	CASSKRVENTEAFF
TRBJ2-2	TRBV12-3/TRBV12-4	CASSQNHAYGTGELFF
TRBJ2-7	TRBV10-3	CAISELGGSGTNEQYF
TRBJ2-2	TRBV5-1	CASSHGLAGGQPNTGELFF
TRBJ2-7	TRBV6-5	CASSYSFGWAGSQYF
TRBJ2-5	TRBV5-4	CASSWRLAEQETQYF
TRBJ2-1	TRBV7-8	CASSSWTGTRDEQFF
TRBJ2-2	TRBV2	CASREQGPTGELFF
TRBJ1-1	TRBV27	CASSPSGTGGMNTEAFF
TRBJ2-7	TRBV5-6	CASSLVGTYEQYF
TRBJ2-7	TRBV3-1	CASSQEASRKQYF
TRBJ2-1	TRBV12-3/TRBV12-4	CASSFMASGSQGEQFF
TRBJ2-1	TRBV20-1	CSARDRLADEQFF
TRBJ2-1	TRBV15	CATSGRREGPNEQFF
TRBJ2-2	TRBV19	CASRVRGRNTGELFF
TRBJ2-7	TRBV15	CATSRDRGRGQYF
TRBJ2-5	TRBV20-1	CSAWRGTSEETQYF
TRBJ1-4	TRBV18	CASSPSGLVGTNEKLFF
TRBJ1-3	TRBV5-1	CASRRESGNTIYF
TRBJ2-1	TRBV15	CATSHRDRGLGEQFF
TRBJ2-1	TRBV20-1	CSARDRVLKEQFF
TRBJ1-2	TRBV28	CASSFLGGQGYTF
TRBJ1-1	TRBV12-3/TRBV12-4	CASREPGQGNTEAFF
TRBJ2-3	TRBV10-1	CASSESPGYNTQYF
TRBJ2-7	TRBV27	CASSLIPLGHEQYF
TRBJ2-2	TRBV5-6	CASSSPGPFELFF
TRBJ1-1	TRBV5-6	CASSFVNRASVEAFF
TRBJ2-1	TRBV7-6	CASSLVALAGGQQFF
TRBJ1-6	TRBV4-1	CASSQESDRRYNSPLHF
TRBJ2-5	TRBV20-1	CSARDPSRGGHETQYF
TRBJ1-2	TRBV12-3/TRBV12-4	CAITQGENYGYTF
TRBJ2-2	TRBV10-3	CAIRDTTGGELFF
TRBJ1-2	TRBV30	CAWSAKNYGYTF
TRBJ1-2	TRBV5-5	CASSRTSTGENYGYTF
TRBJ2-6	TRBV10-3	CAISDRQVPSGANVLTF
TRBJ2-1	TRBV29-1	CSVENAGLVFSEQFF
TRBJ1-4	TRBV10-3	CATRTGRPNEKLFF
TRBJ1-1	TRBV12-3/TRBV12-4	CASSLQQGLNTEAFF
TRBJ1-2	TRBV7-9	CASSLAYSSGYTF
TRBJ2-7	TRBV7-9	CASSTIGTSGTYEQYF
TRBJ1-5	TRBV18	CASSPPGTVNQPQHF
TRBJ2-7	TRBV5-1	CASSTLAGVWGYEQYF
TRBJ1-5	TRBV7-4	CASSFANQPQHF
TRBJ2-7	TRBV27	CASSFGQEFYEQYF